The subject of this entry is one T cell receptor beta chain. Its antigen is still unknown. This sample is part of a study of shared clonotypes between healthy human individuals. Whole-study results and caveats: Non-shared clonotypes were found to have lower generation probabilities than the clonotypes that were shared by all four of the sorted-subset donors.

Under the authors' procedure: Without quality scores, immunoSEQ junctional reads could not be filtered like full-length reads. Assay used: immunoSEQ multiplex PCR; TCRdb lists only in-frame clones, some missing. That table is the source of V, J and clone size, and D and trimming were worked out from the DNA. The profile covers 1 million to 1.2 million clones, with approximately 75% appearing a single time and 0.7% to 0.95% taken by the ten largest. Specimen: memory CD4+ T cells from PBMCs. Sample subset: CD45RA-negative fraction. This receptor was obtained from a man in his late teens or twenties in good health. Some clones in this sample may be carry-over from other donors' samples.

This CDR3 is CASSELGGAYGYTF. The CDR3 DNA reads TGTGCCAGCAGTGAGCTTGGAGGGGCCTATGGCTACACCTTC. The chain links TRBV6-1 to TRBJ1-2; D is possibly TRBD1 (5 bases). In germline, CDR1 is MNHNS, CDR2 SASEGT. The germline V and J ends were trimmed by 3 bases and 4 bases, with 12 bases remaining between them. This CDR3 spans 14 amino acids.